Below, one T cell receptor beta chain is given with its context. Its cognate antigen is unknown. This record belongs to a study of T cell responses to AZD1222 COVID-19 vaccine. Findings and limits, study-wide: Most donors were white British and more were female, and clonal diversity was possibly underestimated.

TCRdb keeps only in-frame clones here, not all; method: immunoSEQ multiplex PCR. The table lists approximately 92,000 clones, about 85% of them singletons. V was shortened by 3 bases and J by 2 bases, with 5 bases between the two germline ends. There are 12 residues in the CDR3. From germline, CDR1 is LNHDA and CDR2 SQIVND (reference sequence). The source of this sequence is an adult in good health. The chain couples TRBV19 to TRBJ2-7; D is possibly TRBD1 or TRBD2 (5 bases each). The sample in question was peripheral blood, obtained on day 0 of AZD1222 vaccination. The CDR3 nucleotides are TGTGCCAGTAGTATGGGACCCTACGAGCAGTACTTC. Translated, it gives CASSMGPYEQYF.